This T cell receptor beta chain was identified during a study of cytomegalovirus exposure and HLA in healthy donors. The CDR3 length is 15 residues. Trimming cost V 4 bases and J 0 bases, with 10 bases left between them. The germline gives CDR1 MNHEY, CDR2 SMNVEV (reference sequence). A few counts support this clone. Primers: 60 Vbeta forward and 13 Jbeta reverse. Assay: immunoSEQ multiplex PCR; the TCRdb copy retains only in-frame clones and omits some. The repertoire consists of some 150,000 clones, with roughly a tenth occurring once and the leading ten covering approximately 1.8%. This TCR was recovered from a male donor in good health and CMV-seronegative. The sequenced sample was PBMCs. J is TRBJ1-5 and V is TRBV27; possible D gene TRBD1, 5 bases. The CDR3 DNA reads as TGTGCCAGCAGTTCCGAGGGACTTAGCAATCAGCCCCAGCATTTT. Encoded protein: CASSSEGLSNQPQHF.